These T cell receptor beta chains were read from a single sample in a study of T cells in severe cutaneous drug reactions. TCRdb re-called the multiplex PCR reads; every CDR3 protein appears as one record, without DNA. The sample has 20,000 to 25,000 distinct CDR3 sequences; the top ten hold under 8.5%. Sequenced material: PBMCs. These receptors were collected from a human donor with toxic epidermal necrolysis, a severe cutaneous drug reaction. Each CDR3 is given with its conserved first and last residue. Some rows mark clone size as missing; the rest say once, few, many or name a class of expanded clone.

>TRBJ2-2|TRBV27|NA
CASSLASGANTGELFF
>TRBJ1-3|TRBV4-1|NA
CASSQGPRSDPGSGNTIYF
>TRBJ2-3|TRBV6-1|NA
CASSDYKGMGDTQYF
>TRBJ1-5|TRBV6-6|medium-sized
CASSYPSGTGHSNQPQHF
>TRBJ2-3|TRBV19|NA
CASSDLRADTQYF
>TRBJ2-1|TRBV9|medium-sized
CASSASGSVYNEQFF
>TRBJ1-2|TRBV6-1|medium-sized
CASSEEGTDLSGYTF
>TRBJ2-7|TRBV20-1|NA
CSAPRGPYEQYF
>TRBJ1-4|TRBV9|NA
CASSATGWGPQRPNEKLFF
>TRBJ2-1|TRBV5-1|NA
CASSPAGGVNEQFF
>TRBJ1-1|TRBV6-2/TRBV6-3|NA
CASNPRDRAIAFF
>TRBJ2-7|TRBV27|NA
CASSLSWEWYEQYF
>TRBJ1-2|TRBV19|NA
CASSRERTRGYTF
>TRBJ2-3|TRBV2|medium-sized
CASTGLASTDTQYF
>TRBJ2-7|TRBV15|NA
CATSNQGQWSEQYF
>TRBJ1-2|TRBV10-3|NA
CAISESPGGFGYTF
>TRBJ2-7|TRBV19|NA
CASSIRGSTSYEQYF
>TRBJ1-5|TRBV7-9|NA
CASSLGQNNQPQHF
>TRBJ2-7|TRBV7-9|NA
CASSFTSGQGSSYEQYF
>TRBJ2-7|TRBV7-8|medium-sized
CASSQLTLSYEQYF
>TRBJ2-5|TRBV10-3|NA
CAISDAGFLGETQYF
>TRBJ2-7|TRBV7-9|NA
CASSGGWGTYEQYF
>TRBJ1-2|TRBV5-6|NA
CASSLYGQALPNYGYTF
>TRBJ2-7|TRBV25-1|NA
CASSDSDSYEQYF
>TRBJ2-7|TRBV29-1|medium-sized
CSIERQGQGEQYF
>TRBJ2-3|TRBV27|NA
CASSLTSGSGDTQYF